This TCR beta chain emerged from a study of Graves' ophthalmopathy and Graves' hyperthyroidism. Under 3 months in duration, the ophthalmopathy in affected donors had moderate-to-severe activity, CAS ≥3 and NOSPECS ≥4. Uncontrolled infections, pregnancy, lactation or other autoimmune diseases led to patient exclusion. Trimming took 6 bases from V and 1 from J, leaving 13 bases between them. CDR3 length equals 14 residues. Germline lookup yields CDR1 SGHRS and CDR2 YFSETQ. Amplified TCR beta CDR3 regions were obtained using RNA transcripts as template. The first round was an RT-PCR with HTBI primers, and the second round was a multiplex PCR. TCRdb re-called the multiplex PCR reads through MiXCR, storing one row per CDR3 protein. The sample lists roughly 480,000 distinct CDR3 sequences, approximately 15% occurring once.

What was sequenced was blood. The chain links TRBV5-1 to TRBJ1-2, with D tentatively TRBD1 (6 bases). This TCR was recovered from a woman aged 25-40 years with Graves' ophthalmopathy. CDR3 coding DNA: TGCGCCAGCACCCCGACAGGCATTAACTATGGCTACACCTTC. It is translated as CASTPTGINYGYTF.